This T cell receptor (beta chain) derives from a study of tumor-infiltrating lymphocytes in primary liver carcinoma. In the study overall: Donors had hepatocellular carcinoma or combined HCC and intrahepatic cholangiocarcinoma. Study conclusions and caveats: Tumors had a top-250-clone fraction that was significantly higher than blood (p = 0.039).

It was from roughly 20-30 mg of unsorted bulk tissue that RNA and DNA were co-extracted. Over 80% of the cells in every tumor sample were viable tumor cells. Comments on this clonotype: Antigen specificity is unknown. Relative to the germline gene, one junction end is altered; a read error may explain this.

The V gene's germline CDR1 is SGHAT and CDR2 FQNNGV. The CDR3 is made up of 14 amino acids. TCR beta cDNA was made from 400 to 600 ng total RNA with a constant-region primer. Investigators got TCR beta libraries out of three nested multiplex PCR rounds, done with slightly modified ARM-PCR. Rounds one and two of PCR, each of 10 to 11 cycles, were primed with TRBV1-TRBV30 forward primers and a C-beta reverse primer. One entry per CDR3 protein, called by TCRdb with MiXCR from the multiplex PCR reads. The repertoire holds some 50,000 distinct CDR3 sequences, with about three quarters as singletons. This TCR came from a man aged 35-49 years with primary liver carcinoma and hepatitis B virus infection. This chain uses TRBV11-2 with TRBJ2-1; no firm D call. The specimen sequenced was liver tumor tissue from sampling region 5. Subset in this sample: tumor region T5, tumor centre. In DNA, the CDR3 is TGTGCCGGCAGCTCCGCTGCAGGTGGTAATGAGCAGTCCTTC. Its protein is CAGSSAAGGNEQSF.